This T cell receptor beta chain was found in a study of blood T cell repertoires in COVID-19. Across the whole study: Samples of COVID-19 (acute and convalescent) were obtained from the United States, Italy and Spain. T cells, B-cell-depleted T cells, or PBMCs supplied cDNA or gDNA.

In the authors' workflow: Reference gene primer amplification yielded estimated nucleated cell counts. The method was immunoSEQ multiplex PCR; TCRdb's version includes in-frame clones alone and lacks a portion of them. V and J calls plus clone size are reproduced from that table; the DNA served to infer D and trimming. The table shows hundreds of thousands of clones, with 89% occurring only once. Patients of the Seattle cohort, enrolled during active infection, were followed longitudinally. The clonotype was recovered from a woman younger than 45 with COVID-19, enrolled during active disease. The sequenced sample consisted of peripheral blood.

CDR3 in amino acids: CASSPPQYQETQYF. The CDR3 bases are TGTGCCAGTAGCCCTCCACAATACCAAGAGACCCAGTACTTC. The chain is built from TRBV19 and TRBJ2-5; D uncertain. Germline CDR1 reads LNHDA; CDR2 reads SQIVND (reference sequence). The CDR3 is 14 amino acids. Trimming cost V 6 bases and J 0 bases, with 11 bases left between them.